This record covers a single TCR beta chain. Its antigen is unidentified. MiXCR, applied by TCRdb to the RT-PCR reads, yields one record per CDR3 protein. The repertoire includes about 780,000 distinct CDR3 sequences, 18% of them detected once, and approximately 11% sits in the top ten. These data are taken from a study of response to subunit inactivated influenza vaccine. General study results and limits: It was suggested by the authors that few new T cells are recruited by each seasonal influenza vaccination.

The V gene lost 6 bases and the J gene lost 0 bases, with 8 bases spanning the gap. The CDR3 is made up of 14 amino acids. This TCR derives from a man in his fifties who received an inactivated influenza vaccine. The sample here was PBMCs from blood, taken around 5 days after vaccination. The chain is built from TRBV12-3 or TRBV12-4 and TRBJ2-2; D gene ambiguous. The CDR3 spells CASRQETNTGELFF. CDR3 sequence (DNA): TGTGCCAGCAGGCAGGAAACGAACACCGGGGAGCTGTTTTTT.